This T cell receptor beta chain comes out of a study of blood T cell repertoires in COVID-19. The overall study: Collection of acute and convalescent COVID-19 samples took place in the United States, Italy and Spain. Nucleic acid was either cDNA or gDNA, and it came from T cells, B-cell-depleted T cells, or PBMCs.

Original analysis: Amplification of reference gene primers was used by the study to estimate nucleated cell counts. The assay was immunoSEQ multiplex PCR, and TCRdb's table has in-frame clones only and misses some. Clone size and V and J calls were adopted from that table, with D and trimming inferred from the DNA. The sample lists more than 150,000 clones; about 82% were seen once. Trimming removed 1 base from V and 9 bases from J, with 9 bases in between. Germline assignment: CDR1 KGHDR and CDR2 SFDVKD. This CDR3 has 13 residues. This TCR derives from a man in his fifties with active or convalescent COVID-19. The specimen was peripheral blood. This chain connects TRBV24-1 to TRBJ2-1, with D uncertain. CDR3 in DNA: TGTGCCACCAGTGATTTTACAGAGCCTGAGCAGTTCTTC. Its protein is CATSDFTEPEQFF.